Listed below are T cell receptor beta chains from one sample, sequenced in a study of blood T cells in healthy people across ages. TCRdb used MiXCR to reprocess the 5' RACE reads, holding one entry per CDR3 protein. The profile shows fewer than 900,000 distinct CDR3 sequences, approximately 39% of them singletons. The sample taken for sequencing was blood. Every receptor here comes from an older woman in good health. CDR3s include the opening cysteine and the closing phenylalanine or tryptophan. Each record gives: clone size, D gene, V gene, J gene, CDR3 DNA, CDR3 protein. A D gene is named only where the DNA matches it firmly. The size entry is marked missing in some rows and otherwise reads once, few, many or a size class.

NA	NA	TRBV6-1	TRBJ2-3	TGTGCCGCCCCTCGGATCGGTATCGTCGCAGGTACGCAGTATTTT	CAAPRIGIVAGTQYF
NA	NA	TRBV20-1	TRBJ2-7	TGCAGTGCTAGAAAAGAAACCGAGCAGTACTTC	CSARKETEQYF
few	NA	TRBV27	TRBJ2-4	TGTGCCAGCAGTTTATCGACGAAGGGGCTAGCCAAAAACATTCAGTACTTC	CASSLSTKGLAKNIQYF
NA	NA	TRBV5-6	TRBJ1-5	TGTGCCAGCAGCTTTGCAGGGATCAATCAGCCCCAGCATTTT	CASSFAGINQPQHF
NA	TRBD2	TRBV7-9	TRBJ2-3	TGTGCCAGCAGCCGAGGACTAGCGGGGGTGAGCACAGATACGCAGTATTTT	CASSRGLAGVSTDTQYF
once	NA	TRBV20-1	TRBJ2-3	TGCAGTGCTAGGACTGGGGGGGCGGGAGATGCGCAGTATTTT	CSARTGGAGDAQYF
NA	NA	TRBV21-1	TRBJ2-7	TGTGCCAGCGGCAAAGTCGTGGGTAGCGGGAGACCGAACGAGCAGTACTTC	CASGKVVGSGRPNEQYF
few	TRBD1	TRBV12-3/TRBV12-4	TRBJ2-4	TGTGCCAGCAGTTTAGATCAATTCGGACAGGGAGCCAAAAACATTCAGTACTTC	CASSLDQFGQGAKNIQYF
NA	TRBD2	TRBV6-2/TRBV6-3	TRBJ2-3	TGTGCCAGCAGTTCGGGACTAGCGGGAGGGCTGACCACAGATACGCAGTATTTT	CASSSGLAGGLTTDTQYF
NA	TRBD2	TRBV7-2	TRBJ2-1	TGTGCCAGCAGCTTACAGCGGGAGAATTACAATGAGCAGTTCTTC	CASSLQRENYNEQFF
NA	TRBD2	TRBV6-1	TRBJ2-1	TGTGCCAGCAGACAGACTAGCGGCTACAATGAGCAGTTCTTC	CASRQTSGYNEQFF
NA	NA	TRBV7-2	TRBJ2-5	TGTGCCAGCAGACTACCAGGGGTCCATGAGCAGTACTTC	CASRLPGVHEQYF
few	NA	TRBV5-1	TRBJ2-5	TGCGCCAGCAGCTTGGCCGGGGCCACTCAAGAGACCCAGTACTTC	CASSLAGATQETQYF
NA	NA	TRBV20-1	TRBJ2-1	TGCAGTGCTCCCCCCGGGACGTACTATAATGAGCAGTTCTTC	CSAPPGTYYNEQFF
NA	NA	TRBV3-1	TRBJ2-7	TGTGCCAGCGGAAAACCCCCGGGACTCCTCGGCAATGAGCAGTACTTC	CASGKPPGLLGNEQYF
NA	NA	TRBV20-1	TRBJ2-7	TGCAGTGCCATGACAGGGAGGCAGCGCGAGCAGTACTTC	CSAMTGRQREQYF
many	NA	TRBV5-6	TRBJ2-1	TGTGCCAGCAGCTTAAGGGGCTCCTACAATGAGCAGTTCTTC	CASSLRGSYNEQFF
NA	TRBD1	TRBV5-1	TRBJ2-7	TGCGCCAGCAGCTCAGGGACAGGGGGCGTCGGGTCCTACAATGAGCAGTACTTC	CASSSGTGGVGSYNEQYF
NA	NA	TRBV20-1	TRBJ2-1	TGCAGTGCTCCGGCCTGGGACAATGAGCAGTTCTTC	CSAPAWDNEQFF
many	NA	TRBV6-5	TRBJ2-7	TGTGCCAGCAGCCCCCGGGTCCCCTACGAGCAGTACTTC	CASSPRVPYEQYF
many	NA	TRBV29-1	TRBJ2-5	TGCAGCGTTGTAGCTCAAGAGACCCAGTACTTC	CSVVAQETQYF
many	NA	TRBV20-1	TRBJ2-6	TGCAGTGCTAGAGGGGTAGGCTCTGGGGCCAACGTCCTGACTTTC	CSARGVGSGANVLTF
NA	NA	TRBV20-1	TRBJ2-3	TGCAGTGCTAGAGTCAAGGGGTCCGCAGATACGCAGTATTTT	CSARVKGSADTQYF
many	NA	TRBV5-1	TRBJ2-1	TGCGCCAGCAGCTTGCGCCCGAGCGGTGGCTACAATGAGCAGTTCTTC	CASSLRPSGGYNEQFF
few	TRBD1	TRBV6-2/TRBV6-3	TRBJ2-4	TGTGCCAGCAGTTTCGTGTTTTACAGGGGGTCTGAAAACATTCAGTACTTC	CASSFVFYRGSENIQYF
few	NA	TRBV2	TRBJ2-3	TGTGCCAGCAGCCTCTCGGACGGAAGCACAGATACGCAGTATTTT	CASSLSDGSTDTQYF
NA	TRBD2	TRBV4-2	TRBJ2-3	TGTGCCAGCAGGGCAGGCGAGCGGGAAACAGATACGCAGTATTTT	CASRAGERETDTQYF
NA	NA	TRBV2	TRBJ2-4	TGTGCCAGCACCACGCAGGACGGCGGACCGCAGTACTTC	CASTTQDGGPQYF
few	NA	TRBV6-6	TRBJ2-5	TGTGCCAGCAGCCCGGCGGGGATAGAGACCCAGTACTTC	CASSPAGIETQYF
NA	NA	TRBV29-1	TRBJ1-3	TGCAGCGTCCTCGTACGGGGGAGCTCTGGAAACACCATATATTTT	CSVLVRGSSGNTIYF
NA	TRBD1	TRBV20-1	TRBJ2-1	TGCAGTGCTAGGTCTCCTCTAGGACAGGATCTAAGGATACAGTTCTTC	CSARSPLGQDLRIQFF
NA	NA	TRBV5-6	TRBJ1-1	TGTGCCAGCAGCTTACTACAGGGAGAAGCTTTCTTT	CASSLLQGEAFF
few	TRBD1	TRBV11-2	TRBJ1-1	TGTGCCAGCAGCTATGACAGGGCCGAAGCTTTCTTT	CASSYDRAEAFF
NA	TRBD2	TRBV9	TRBJ2-7	TGTGCCAGCAGCGTACTAGCGGGAGGGGACTACGAGCAGTACTTC	CASSVLAGGDYEQYF
few	NA	TRBV3-1	TRBJ1-5	TGTGCCAGCAGCCAAGATCAAAGAGGGAATCAGCCCCAGCATTTT	CASSQDQRGNQPQHF
few	NA	TRBV3-1	TRBJ2-5	TGTGCCAGCAGCTCCACCCACAGGGAACGAGAGACCCAGTACTTC	CASSSTHRERETQYF
NA	NA	TRBV6-2/TRBV6-3	TRBJ2-6	TGTGCCAGCAGTAAGCAGGAGGCTGGGGCCAACGTCCTGACTTTC	CASSKQEAGANVLTF